This TCR beta chain is from a study of blood T cells in healthy people across ages. Study findings and constraints: Across samples, TCR beta diversity tracked strongly with naive T cell percentage. Without sorted subsets, naive and antigen-experienced compartments could not be conclusively compared.

The table lists this clonotype with a few counts. Its antigen is currently unknown. There are 15 residues in the CDR3. V shed 4 bases and J shed 2 bases, with 15 bases lying between them. Germline CDR1 reads SGDLS; CDR2 reads YYNGEE. Primed by a sample-barcoded 5' primer and a J-beta primer mix, a second PCR proceeded for about 6 to 12 cycles. TCRdb processed the 5' RACE reads anew with MiXCR; each CDR3 protein has one entry. The table shows 1.5 million to 2 million distinct CDR3 sequences, with about 28% occurring only once. Researchers isolated at least 6 million PBMCs per sample. The clonotype comes from a woman aged 25 to 45 in good health. This rearrangement joins TRBV9 to TRBJ1-2; a weak D match, TRBD1 (6 bases). The material sequenced was blood. The CDR3 reads CASSPGDKSNYGYTF. CDR3 DNA sequence: TGTGCCAGCAGCCCGGGGGACAAGTCCAACTATGGCTACACCTTC.